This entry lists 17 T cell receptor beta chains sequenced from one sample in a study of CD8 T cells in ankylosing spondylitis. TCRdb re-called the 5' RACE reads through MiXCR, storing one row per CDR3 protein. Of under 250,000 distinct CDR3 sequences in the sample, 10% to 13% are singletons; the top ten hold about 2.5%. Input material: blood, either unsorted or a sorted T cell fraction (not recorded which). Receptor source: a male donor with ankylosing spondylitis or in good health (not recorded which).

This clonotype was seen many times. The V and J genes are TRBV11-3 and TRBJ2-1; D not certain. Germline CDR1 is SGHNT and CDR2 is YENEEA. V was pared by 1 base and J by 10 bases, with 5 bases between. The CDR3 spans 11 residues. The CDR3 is CASSLGQEQFF. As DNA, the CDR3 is TGTGCCAGCAGCTTAGGTCAAGAGCAGTTCTTC.

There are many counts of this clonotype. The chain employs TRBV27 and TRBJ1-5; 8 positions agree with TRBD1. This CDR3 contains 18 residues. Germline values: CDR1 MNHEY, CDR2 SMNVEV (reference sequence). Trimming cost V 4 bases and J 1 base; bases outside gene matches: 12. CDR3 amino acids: CASSSQGGAYPSNQPQHF. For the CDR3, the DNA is TGTGCCAGCAGTTCACAGGGGGGCGCCTATCCAAGCAATCAGCCCCAGCATTTT.

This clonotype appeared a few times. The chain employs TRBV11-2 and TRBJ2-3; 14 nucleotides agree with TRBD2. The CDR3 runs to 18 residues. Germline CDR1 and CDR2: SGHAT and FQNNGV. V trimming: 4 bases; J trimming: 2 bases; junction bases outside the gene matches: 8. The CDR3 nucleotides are TGTGCCAGCAGCTCCCCCTGGACTAGCGGGAGGTTCACAGATACGCAGTATTTT. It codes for CASSSPWTSGRFTDTQYF.

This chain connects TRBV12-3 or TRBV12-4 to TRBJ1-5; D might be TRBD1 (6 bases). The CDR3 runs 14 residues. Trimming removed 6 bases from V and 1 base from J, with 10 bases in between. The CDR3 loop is CASSRQDSNQPQHF. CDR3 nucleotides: TGTGCCAGCAGCCGACAGGACAGCAATCAGCCCCAGCATTTT.

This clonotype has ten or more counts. For the CDR3, the DNA is TGTGCCAGCAGCCGCGACTACACAGATACGCAGTATTTT. This codes for CASSRDYTDTQYF. The V and J genes are TRBV3-1 and TRBJ2-3; D is perhaps TRBD2 (5 bases). This CDR3 comprises 13 residues. V shed 4 bases and J shed 2 bases, with 7 bases lying between them. CDR1 LGHDT and CDR2 YNNKEL come from the germline V gene (reference sequence).

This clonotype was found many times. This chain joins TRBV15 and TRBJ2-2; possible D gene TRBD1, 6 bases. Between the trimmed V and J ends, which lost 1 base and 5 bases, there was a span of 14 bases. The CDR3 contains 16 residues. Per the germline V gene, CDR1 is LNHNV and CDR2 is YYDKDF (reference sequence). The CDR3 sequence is CATSRGRGMDTGELFF. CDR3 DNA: TGTGCCACCAGCAGAGGCAGGGGAATGGATACCGGGGAGCTGTTTTTT.

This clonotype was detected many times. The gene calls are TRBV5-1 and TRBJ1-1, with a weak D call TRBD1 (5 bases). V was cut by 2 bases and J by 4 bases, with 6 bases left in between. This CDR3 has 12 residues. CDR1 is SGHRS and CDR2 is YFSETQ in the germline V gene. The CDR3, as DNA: TGCGCCAGCAGCTTTCAGGGCACTGAAGCTTTCTTT. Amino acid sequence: CASSFQGTEAFF.

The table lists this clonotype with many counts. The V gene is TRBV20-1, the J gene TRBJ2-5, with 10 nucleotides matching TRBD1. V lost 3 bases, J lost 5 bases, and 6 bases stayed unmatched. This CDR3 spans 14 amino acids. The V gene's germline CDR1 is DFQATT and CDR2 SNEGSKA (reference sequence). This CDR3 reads CSASGQGGRETQYF. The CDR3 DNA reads TGCAGTGCTAGCGGACAGGGGGGCAGGGAGACCCAGTACTTC.

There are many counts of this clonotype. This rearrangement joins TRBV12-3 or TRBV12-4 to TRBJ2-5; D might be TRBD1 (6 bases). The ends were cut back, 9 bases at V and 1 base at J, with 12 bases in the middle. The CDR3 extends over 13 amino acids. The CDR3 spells CASRLGGQETQYF. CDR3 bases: TGTGCCAGTCGTCTAGGGGGCCAAGAGACCCAGTACTTC.

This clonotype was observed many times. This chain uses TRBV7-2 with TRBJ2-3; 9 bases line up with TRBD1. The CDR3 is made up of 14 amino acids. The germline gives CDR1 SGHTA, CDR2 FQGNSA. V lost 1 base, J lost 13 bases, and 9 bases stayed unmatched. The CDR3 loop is CASSLGIGTGSEYF. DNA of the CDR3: TGTGCCAGCAGCTTAGGAATTGGGACAGGGTCGGAGTATTTT.

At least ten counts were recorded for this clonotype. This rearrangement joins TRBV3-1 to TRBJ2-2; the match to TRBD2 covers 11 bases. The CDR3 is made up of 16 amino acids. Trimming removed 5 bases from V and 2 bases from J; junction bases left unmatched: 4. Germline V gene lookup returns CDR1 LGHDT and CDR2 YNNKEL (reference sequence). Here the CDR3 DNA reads TGTGCCAGCAGCGGCCTAGCGGGAGGTAACACCGGGGAGCTGTTTTTT. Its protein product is CASSGLAGGNTGELFF. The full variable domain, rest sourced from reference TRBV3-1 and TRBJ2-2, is DTAVSQTPKYLVTQMGNDKSIKCEQNLGHDTMYWYKQDSKKFLKIMFSYNNKELIINETVPNRFSPKSPDKAHLNLHINSLELGDSAVYFCASSGLAGGNTGELFFGEGSRLTVL.

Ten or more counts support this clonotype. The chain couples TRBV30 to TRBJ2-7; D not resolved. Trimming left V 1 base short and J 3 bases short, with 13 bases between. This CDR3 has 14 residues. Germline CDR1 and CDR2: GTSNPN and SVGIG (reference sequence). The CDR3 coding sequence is TGTGCCTGGAGTGAGGTCATGGGAATCTACGAGCAGTACTTC. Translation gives CAWSEVMGIYEQYF.

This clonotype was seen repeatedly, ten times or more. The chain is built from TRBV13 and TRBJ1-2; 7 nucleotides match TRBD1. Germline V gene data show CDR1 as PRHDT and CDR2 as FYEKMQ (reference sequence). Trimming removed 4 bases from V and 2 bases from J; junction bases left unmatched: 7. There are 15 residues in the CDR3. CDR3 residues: CASSSTYRGNYGYTF. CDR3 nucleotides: TGTGCCAGCAGCTCTACTTACAGGGGAAACTATGGCTACACCTTC.

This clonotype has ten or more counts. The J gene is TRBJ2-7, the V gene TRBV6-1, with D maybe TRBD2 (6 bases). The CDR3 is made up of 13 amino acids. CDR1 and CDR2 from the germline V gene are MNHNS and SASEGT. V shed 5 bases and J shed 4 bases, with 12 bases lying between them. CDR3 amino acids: CASSRLVEYEQYF. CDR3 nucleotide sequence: TGTGCCAGCAGTCGACTAGTGGAGTACGAGCAGTACTTC.

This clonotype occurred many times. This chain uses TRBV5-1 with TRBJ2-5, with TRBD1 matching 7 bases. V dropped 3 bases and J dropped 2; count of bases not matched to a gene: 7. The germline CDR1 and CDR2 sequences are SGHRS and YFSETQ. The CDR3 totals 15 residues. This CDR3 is CASSSRQGPQETQYF. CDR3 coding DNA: TGCGCCAGCAGCTCAAGACAGGGACCGCAAGAGACCCAGTACTTC.

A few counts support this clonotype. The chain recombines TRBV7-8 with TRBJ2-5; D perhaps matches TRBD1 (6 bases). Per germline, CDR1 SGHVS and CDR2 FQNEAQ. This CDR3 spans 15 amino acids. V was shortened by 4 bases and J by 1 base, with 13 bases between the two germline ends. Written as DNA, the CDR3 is TGTGCCAGCAGCTCACCAGGACAGTTCCAAGAGACCCAGTACTTC. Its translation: CASSSPGQFQETQYF.

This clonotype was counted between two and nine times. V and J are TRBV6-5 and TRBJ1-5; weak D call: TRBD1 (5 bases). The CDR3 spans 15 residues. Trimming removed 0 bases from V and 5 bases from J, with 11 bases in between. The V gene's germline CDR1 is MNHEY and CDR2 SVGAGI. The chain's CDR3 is CASSYSTGADQPQHF. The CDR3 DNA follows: TGTGCCAGCAGTTACTCGACTGGGGCCGATCAGCCCCAGCATTTT.